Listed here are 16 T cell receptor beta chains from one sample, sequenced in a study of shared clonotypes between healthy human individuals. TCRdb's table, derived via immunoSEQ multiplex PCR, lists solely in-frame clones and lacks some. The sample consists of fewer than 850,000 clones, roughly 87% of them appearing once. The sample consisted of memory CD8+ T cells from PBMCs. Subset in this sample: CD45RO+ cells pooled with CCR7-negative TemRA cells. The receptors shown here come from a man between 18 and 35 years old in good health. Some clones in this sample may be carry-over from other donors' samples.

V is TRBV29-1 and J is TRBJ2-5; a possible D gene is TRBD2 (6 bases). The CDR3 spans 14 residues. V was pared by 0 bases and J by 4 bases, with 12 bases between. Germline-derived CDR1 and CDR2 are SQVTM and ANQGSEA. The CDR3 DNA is TGCAGCGTTGAAGACATCGAGACTAGAGAGACCCAGTACTTC. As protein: CSVEDIETRETQYF. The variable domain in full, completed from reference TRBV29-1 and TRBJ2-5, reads SAVISQKPSRDICQRGTSLTIQCQVDSQVTMMFWYRQQPGQSLTLIATANQGSEATYESGFVIDKFPISRPNLTFSTLTVSNMSPEDSSIYLCSVEDIETRETQYFGPGTRLLVL.

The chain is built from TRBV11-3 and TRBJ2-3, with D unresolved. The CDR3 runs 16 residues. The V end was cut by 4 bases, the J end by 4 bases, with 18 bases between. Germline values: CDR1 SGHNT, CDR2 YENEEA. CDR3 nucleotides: TGTGCCAGCAGCTCCGTAGACTCCCAAGAACCAGATACGCAGTATTTT. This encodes CASSSVDSQEPDTQYF. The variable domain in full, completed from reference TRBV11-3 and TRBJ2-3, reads EAGVVQSPRYKIIEKKQPVAFWCNPISGHNTLYWYLQNLGQGPELLIRYENEEAVDDSQLPKDRFSAERLKGVDSTLKIQPAELGDSAVYLCASSSVDSQEPDTQYFGPGTRLTVL.

The CDR3, as DNA: TGCGCCAGCAGCCTGTTTTCCCCCGCCAGGTACACTGAAGCTTTCTTT. Its protein is CASSLFSPARYTEAFF. The chain joins TRBV4-1 to TRBJ1-1; D remains unclear. The CDR3 consists of 16 residues. Germline V gives CDR1 MGHRA, CDR2 YSYEKL. V lost 4 bases and J 3 bases, leaving 18 bases between the germline ends.

Here the CDR3 reads CARRSGRVRETQYF. CDR3 bases: TGTGCCAGAAGATCGGGGCGGGTGAGGGAGACCCAGTACTTC. This rearrangement joins TRBV5-3 to TRBJ2-5, with D perhaps TRBD1 or TRBD2 (5 bases each). TRBV5-3 is assigned to the ORF class and has an uncertain function. The CDR3 spans 14 residues. The V and J ends lost 5 bases and 5 bases respectively, with 16 bases between them.

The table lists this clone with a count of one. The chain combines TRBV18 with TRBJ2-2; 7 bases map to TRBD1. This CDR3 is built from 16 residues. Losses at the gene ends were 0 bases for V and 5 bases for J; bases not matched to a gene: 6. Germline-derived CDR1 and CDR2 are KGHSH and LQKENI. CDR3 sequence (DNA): TGTGCCAGCTCACCACCGGCGAAACAGGGGACCGGGGAGCTGTTTTTT. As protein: CASSPPAKQGTGELFF.

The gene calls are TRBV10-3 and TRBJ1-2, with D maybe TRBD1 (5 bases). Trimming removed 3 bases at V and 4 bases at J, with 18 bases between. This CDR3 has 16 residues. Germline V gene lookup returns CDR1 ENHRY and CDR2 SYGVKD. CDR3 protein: CAISELRGVGIYGYTF. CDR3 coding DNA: TGTGCCATCAGTGAATTAAGGGGCGTAGGTATCTATGGCTACACCTTC.

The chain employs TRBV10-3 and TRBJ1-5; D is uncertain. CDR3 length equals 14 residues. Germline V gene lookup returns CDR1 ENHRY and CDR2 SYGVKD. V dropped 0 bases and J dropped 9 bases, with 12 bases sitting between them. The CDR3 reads CAISESVGWLPQHF. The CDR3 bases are TGTGCCATCAGTGAGTCGGTGGGGTGGTTGCCCCAGCATTTT.

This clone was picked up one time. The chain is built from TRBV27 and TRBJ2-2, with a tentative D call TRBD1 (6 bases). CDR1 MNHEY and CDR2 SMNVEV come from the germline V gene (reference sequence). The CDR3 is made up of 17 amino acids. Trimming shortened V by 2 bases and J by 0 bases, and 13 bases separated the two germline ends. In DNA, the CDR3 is TGTGCCAGCAGTTTACAGCGGAGGACAGCGAACACCGGGGAGCTGTTTTTT. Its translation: CASSLQRRTANTGELFF.

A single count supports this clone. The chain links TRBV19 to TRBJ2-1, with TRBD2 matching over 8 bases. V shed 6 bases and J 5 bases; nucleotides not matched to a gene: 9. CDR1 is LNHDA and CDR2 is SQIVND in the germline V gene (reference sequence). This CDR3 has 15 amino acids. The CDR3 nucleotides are TGTGCCAGTAGGTCAGCGGGAGCGTACAACAATGAGCAGTTCTTC. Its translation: CASRSAGAYNNEQFF.

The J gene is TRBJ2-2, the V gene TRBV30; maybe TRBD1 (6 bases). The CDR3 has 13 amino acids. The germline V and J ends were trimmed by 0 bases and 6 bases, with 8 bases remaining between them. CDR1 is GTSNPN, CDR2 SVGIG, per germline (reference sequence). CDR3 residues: CAWSVGGSGELFF. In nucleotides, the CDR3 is TGTGCCTGGAGTGTAGGGGGATCCGGGGAGCTGTTTTTT.

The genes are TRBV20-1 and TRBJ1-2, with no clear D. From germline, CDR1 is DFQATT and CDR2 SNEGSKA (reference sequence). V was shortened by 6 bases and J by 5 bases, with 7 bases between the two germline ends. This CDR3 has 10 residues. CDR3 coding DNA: TGCAGTGCCGACACGTATGGCTACACCTTC. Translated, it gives CSADTYGYTF.

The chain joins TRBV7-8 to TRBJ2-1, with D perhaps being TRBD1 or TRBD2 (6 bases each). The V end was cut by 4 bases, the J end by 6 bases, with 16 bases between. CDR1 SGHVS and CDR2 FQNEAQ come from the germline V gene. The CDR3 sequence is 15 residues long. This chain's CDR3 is CASSSLGGGTNEQFF. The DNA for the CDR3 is TGTGCCAGCAGCTCCTTAGGGGGAGGTACCAATGAGCAGTTCTTC.

CDR3: CASSFLTRLNEKLFF. For the CDR3, the DNA is TGTGCCAGCAGCTTTTTAACGAGGCTTAATGAAAAACTGTTTTTT. V usage is TRBV7-8 and J usage is TRBJ1-4; D gene unclear. This CDR3 is built from 15 residues. From germline, CDR1 is SGHVS and CDR2 FQNEAQ. The V end was cut by 3 bases, the J end by 4 bases, with 12 bases between.

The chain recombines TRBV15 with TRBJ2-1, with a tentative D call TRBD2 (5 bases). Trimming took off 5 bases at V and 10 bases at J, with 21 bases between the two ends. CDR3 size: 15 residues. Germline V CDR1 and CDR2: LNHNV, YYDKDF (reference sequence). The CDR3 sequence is CATSSGIVTFWEQFF. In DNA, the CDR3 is TGTGCCACCAGCTCCGGGATTGTTACCTTTTGGGAGCAGTTCTTC.

The CDR3 nucleotides are TGTGCCAGCGCCCCAGGGGGTAACTATGGCTACACCTTC. Residues: CASAPGGNYGYTF. This sequence joins TRBV6-6 and TRBJ1-2; TRBD1 agrees at 7 bases. Germline V CDR1 and CDR2: MNHNY, SVGAGI (reference sequence). Unmatched junction bases numbered 4, after V lost 8 bases and J lost 1 base. The CDR3 has 13 amino acids.

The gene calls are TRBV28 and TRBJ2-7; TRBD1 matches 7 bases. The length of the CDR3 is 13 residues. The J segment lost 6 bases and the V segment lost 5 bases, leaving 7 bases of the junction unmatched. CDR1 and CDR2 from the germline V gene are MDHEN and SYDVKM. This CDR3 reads CASSITRDSEQYF. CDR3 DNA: TGTGCCAGCAGTATAACCCGGGACAGCGAGCAGTACTTC.